This T cell receptor (beta chain) was captured by sequencing in a study of cytomegalovirus exposure and HLA in healthy donors. Primers: 60 Vbeta forward and 13 Jbeta reverse. Sequencing was performed with immunoSEQ multiplex PCR; in TCRdb, only in-frame clones are kept and a portion is missing. The table shows 150,000 to 200,000 clones, with over 70% occurring only once. CDR1 and CDR2 from the germline V gene are MNHEY and SVGAGI. CDR3 length: 12 residues. V was clipped by 10 bases and J by 2 bases, with 11 bases between them. The sequenced material came from PBMCs. The origin of this receptor is a male donor in good health and CMV-seronegative. The chain carries TRBV6-5 and TRBJ1-2, with a tentative D call TRBD1 (6 bases). The CDR3 loop reads CATTTGNYGYTF. The CDR3 DNA is TGTGCCACCACGACAGGCAACTATGGCTACACCTTC.